This is a list of T cell receptor beta chains from one sample in a study of read filtering for tumor transcriptome and immune sequencing. TCRdb itself ran the reads through MiXCR, one entry per CDR3 protein. In the table there are around 31,000 distinct CDR3 sequences, roughly 20% of which are singletons. Specimen: a population of CD138-negative cells sorted from bone marrow. The receptors were sampled from a donor aged 40 or older with multiple myeloma. The CDR3 runs from the conserved cysteine through the conserved F or W. The D gene is left open where the match is weak. The size entry is marked missing in some rows and otherwise reads once, few, many or a size class.

clone size,D gene,J gene,V gene,CDR3 DNA,CDR3 protein
many,.,TRBJ2-7,TRBV5-4,TGTGCCAGCAGCTTTAAATCCCGGGACTACGAGCAGTACTTC,CASSFKSRDYEQYF
many,.,TRBJ1-1,TRBV20-1,TGCAGTGCTAGCTGGATGAACACTGAAGCTTTCTTT,CSASWMNTEAFF
many,.,TRBJ1-1,TRBV20-1,TGCAGCGCTTCCAGGGTGCCCGAAGCTTTCTTT,CSASRVPEAFF
many,TRBD2,TRBJ2-5,TRBV4-2,TGTGCCAGCAGCCAAGATAGGAGAACTAGCGGGCTGGGGGAGACCCAGTACTTC,CASSQDRRTSGLGETQYF
many,TRBD1,TRBJ1-1,TRBV28,TGTGCCAGCAGTTTGGGCAGGGGGGCTTTCTTT,CASSLGRGAFF
many,.,TRBJ1-1,TRBV20-1,TGCAGTGCTAGACAGGGGCCCTACACTGAAGCTTTCTTT,CSARQGPYTEAFF
many,.,TRBJ1-4,TRBV18,TGTGCCGGGCCCAGGGAAAAACTGTTTTTT,CAGPREKLFF
.,TRBD1,TRBJ2-2,TRBV12-3/TRBV12-4,TGTGCCAGCAGTCGACAGGGGGGGACCGGGGAGCTGTTTTTT,CASSRQGGTGELFF
many,TRBD2,TRBJ2-3,TRBV24-1,TGTGCCACCAGTGATTTCGCTAGCGGGGGCACAGATACGCAGTATTTT,CATSDFASGGTDTQYF
.,TRBD1,TRBJ1-1,TRBV28,TGTGCCAGCAGTTTATGGACAGGGTGGTCTGAAGCTTTCTTT,CASSLWTGWSEAFF
many,.,TRBJ2-7,TRBV7-8,TGTGCCAGCAGCCTTGGGGGAAACTCCTACGAGCAGTACTTC,CASSLGGNSYEQYF
.,.,TRBJ1-1,TRBV29-1,TGCAGCGTTGCAGGACATTTGAACACTGAAGCTTTCTTT,CSVAGHLNTEAFF
many,TRBD1,TRBJ2-7,TRBV28,TGTGCCAGCAGTGATCCCCCCGGGACAGGCTCCTACGAGCAGTACTTC,CASSDPPGTGSYEQYF
few,.,TRBJ2-3,TRBV7-6,TGTGCCAGCAGCCCCTCCTCCCGGCTGGGGAGCCACACAGATACGCAGTATTTT,CASSPSSRLGSHTDTQYF
many,.,TRBJ2-7,TRBV4-1,TGCGCCAGCAGCCAGGAACCGGTTAGGGGCCAAGACGAGCAGTACTTC,CASSQEPVRGQDEQYF
many,.,TRBJ1-2,TRBV7-8,TGTGCCAGCAGCCCAAGGACACCCTACAGCAACGGCTACACCTTC,CASSPRTPYSNGYTF
.,.,TRBJ1-1,TRBV30,TGTGCCTGGGTAGGACAGACGAACACTGAAGCTTTCTTT,CAWVGQTNTEAFF
many,.,TRBJ2-2,TRBV6-2/TRBV6-3,TGTGCCAGCATCAAGGGGACGGACTTCATGCACACCGGGGAGCTGTTTTTT,CASIKGTDFMHTGELFF
many,.,TRBJ2-3,TRBV7-2,TGTGCCAGCAGCTTGCTAGCAGGTGACACAGATACGCAGTATTTT,CASSLLAGDTDTQYF
many,TRBD2,TRBJ2-3,TRBV7-9,TGTGCCAGCAGCTTTAGCGGGGTGGCAGATACGCAGTATTTT,CASSFSGVADTQYF
.,TRBD2,TRBJ2-5,TRBV2,TGTGCCAGCAGTGAGTGGCTAGCGGGTGTGGAGACCCAGTACTTC,CASSEWLAGVETQYF
many,.,TRBJ1-6,TRBV5-4,TGTGCCAGCAGCTTGAGGACAGCTAATTCACCCCTCCACTTT,CASSLRTANSPLHF
.,.,TRBJ1-1,TRBV18,TGTGCCAGCTCCACGCTGGGGAACACTGAAGCTTTCTTT,CASSTLGNTEAFF
few,.,TRBJ2-7,TRBV12-3/TRBV12-4,TGTGCCAGCAGCTGGAGGGGGGGCGGGTCCGAGCAGTACTTC,CASSWRGGGSEQYF
many,.,TRBJ2-3,TRBV20-1,TGCAGTGCTAGAGCCGACGCCGCTAGCACAGATACGCAGTATTTT,CSARADAASTDTQYF
many,.,TRBJ2-1,TRBV11-2,TGTGCCACCCTTAAAGGCGGGATAGCCTACAATGAGCAGTTCTTC,CATLKGGIAYNEQFF
many,.,TRBJ2-2,TRBV20-1,TGCAGTGCTAGAGGGCAGGCGTGGACCGGGGAGCTGTTTTTT,CSARGQAWTGELFF
.,TRBD2,TRBJ2-7,TRBV20-1,TGCAGTACTAGCGGACCTAGCGGCTACGAGCAGTACTTC,CSTSGPSGYEQYF
once,TRBD2,TRBJ2-3,TRBV28,TGCGCCAGCGGTTCCAAGCGGGGGGGTTTGGCAGATACGCAGTATTTT,CASGSKRGGLADTQYF
few,.,TRBJ2-1,TRBV4-2,TGTGCCGGCAGCCAAGATCGAGGCTCCATCGATGAGCAGTTCTTC,CAGSQDRGSIDEQFF
many,TRBD2,TRBJ2-5,TRBV10-3,TGTGCTTCTCAGGGGACTAGCGGGAGGGAGACCCAGTACTTC,CASQGTSGRETQYF
many,.,TRBJ2-6,TRBV5-1,TGCGCCAGCAGCTTGAAGCCTCTGGCAGGGCCTAGCTCTGGGGCCAACGTCCTGACTTTC,CASSLKPLAGPSSGANVLTF
.,TRBD2,TRBJ2-3,TRBV12-3/TRBV12-4,TGTGCCAGCAGTTTCCCCTCGAGCGGGGGCGTACATAGCACAGATACGCAGTTTTTT,CASSFPSSGGVHSTDTQFF
many,TRBD2,TRBJ2-3,TRBV7-9,TGTGCCGCTGGGGCTAGCGGGAGGACAGATACGCAGTATTTT,CAAGASGRTDTQYF
many,.,TRBJ2-3,TRBV10-2,TGCGCCAGCAGCAACCATATAAGGCGGACTAGCACAGATACGCAGTATTTT,CASSNHIRRTSTDTQYF
.,.,TRBJ2-5,TRBV18,TGTGCCAGCTCACCAGTCCAAGAGACCCAGTACTTC,CASSPVQETQYF
many,TRBD1,TRBJ1-2,TRBV6-1,TGTGCCAGCAGTGACCGGGACAGGGGGCTCTATGGCTACACCTTC,CASSDRDRGLYGYTF
many,.,TRBJ2-1,TRBV11-1,TGTGCCAGCAGCTTAGATCCCCCCCCGGTTGGTGAGCAGTTCTTC,CASSLDPPPVGEQFF
many,.,TRBJ1-6,TRBV20-1,TGCAGTGCAGGGCGGGGTTCGGAAAATTCACCCCTCCACTTT,CSAGRGSENSPLHF
many,TRBD2,TRBJ2-3,TRBV3-1,TGTGCCAGCAGCCCGACTAGCGATTATGGAGATACGCAGTATTTT,CASSPTSDYGDTQYF
many,.,TRBJ2-4,TRBV20-1,TGCAGTGCTAGACAGTATCTTGCGGGACGGGCCAAAAACATTCAGTACTTC,CSARQYLAGRAKNIQYF
.,TRBD2,TRBJ2-1,TRBV4-3,TGCGCCAGCAGCCAAGAGCGGGAGTGGTTATACAATGAGCCGTTCTTC,CASSQEREWLYNEPFF
.,.,TRBJ2-1,TRBV29-1,TGCAGCGTTGGGAAGGCTAGCGCGACTTACAATGAGCAGTTCTTC,CSVGKASATYNEQFF
many,.,TRBJ2-1,TRBV5-1,TGCGCCAGCAGCTTGGAATTAGCGGACTACAATGAGCAGTTCTTC,CASSLELADYNEQFF
once,.,TRBJ1-2,TRBV7-9,TGTGCCAGCAGACCTGTCCAGGTGAAGAAAAGTAGGGCTAACTATGGCTACACCTTC,CASRPVQVKKSRANYGYTF
many,.,TRBJ1-1,TRBV29-1,TGCAGCGTTGCCCCAGAAGCTAGTAGGGCTTTCTTT,CSVAPEASRAFF
few,.,TRBJ1-2,TRBV7-8,TGTGCCAGCAGGAGGTCTAACTATGATGGCTACACCTTC,CASRRSNYDGYTF
.,TRBD1,TRBJ2-3,TRBV14,TGTGCCAGCAGCCAACCTAGGGACAGCAACACAGATACGCAGTATTTT,CASSQPRDSNTDTQYF
many,.,TRBJ2-5,TRBV19,TGTGCCAGTAGTATCCAGGGTCACTCAGGGGAGACCCAGTACTTC,CASSIQGHSGETQYF
.,.,TRBJ2-7,TRBV10-1,TGCGCCAGCAGTGAGTCGGGGCAGGGCTGCGAGCAGTACTTC,CASSESGQGCEQYF
many,.,TRBJ1-2,TRBV5-1,TGCGCCAGCAGCTTGTCCCCGGGACCGATCTATGGCTACACCTTC,CASSLSPGPIYGYTF
.,.,TRBJ2-1,TRBV27,TGTGCCAGCAGTTTAGTAGCGGCCCTTTACAATGAGCAGTCCTTC,CASSLVAALYNEQSF